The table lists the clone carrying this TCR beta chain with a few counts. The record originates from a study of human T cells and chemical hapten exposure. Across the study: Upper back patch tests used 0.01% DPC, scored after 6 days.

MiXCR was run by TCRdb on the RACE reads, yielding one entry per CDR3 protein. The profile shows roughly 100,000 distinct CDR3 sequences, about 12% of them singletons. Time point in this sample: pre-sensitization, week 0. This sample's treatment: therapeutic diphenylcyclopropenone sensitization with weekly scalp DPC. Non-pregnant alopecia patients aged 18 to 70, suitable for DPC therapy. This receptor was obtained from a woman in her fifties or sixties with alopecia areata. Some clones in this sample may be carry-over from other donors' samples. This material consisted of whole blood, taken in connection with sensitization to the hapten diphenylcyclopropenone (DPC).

DNA for the CDR3: TGTGCCAGCAGTCTCCGGGCACCCCAAGTCTCCTACACCTTC. Amino acids: CASSLRAPQVSYTF. The chain employs TRBV12-3 or TRBV12-4 and TRBJ1-2; D gene ambiguous. The CDR3 consists of 14 residues. V was clipped by 5 bases and J by 10 bases, with 20 bases between them.